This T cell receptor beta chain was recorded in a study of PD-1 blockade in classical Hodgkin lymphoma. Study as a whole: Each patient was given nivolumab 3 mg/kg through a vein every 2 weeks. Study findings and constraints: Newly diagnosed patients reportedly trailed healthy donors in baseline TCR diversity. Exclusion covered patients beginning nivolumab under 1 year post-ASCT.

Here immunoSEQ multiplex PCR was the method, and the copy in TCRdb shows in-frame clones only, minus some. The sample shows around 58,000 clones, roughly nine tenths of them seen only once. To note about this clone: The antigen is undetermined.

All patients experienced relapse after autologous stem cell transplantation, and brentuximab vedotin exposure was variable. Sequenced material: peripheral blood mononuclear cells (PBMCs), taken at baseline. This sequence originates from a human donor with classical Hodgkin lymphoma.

CDR3 in amino acids: CASSPRLASSYEQYF. The CDR3 DNA sequence: TGTGCCAGCAGCCCTCGACTAGCGTCTTCCTACGAGCAGTACTTC. The gene calls are TRBV7-8 and TRBJ2-7; 8 nucleotides match TRBD2. CDR3 length: 15 amino acids. V lost 5 bases, J lost 1 base, and 7 bases stayed unmatched. CDR1 is SGHVS, CDR2 FQNEAQ, per germline.